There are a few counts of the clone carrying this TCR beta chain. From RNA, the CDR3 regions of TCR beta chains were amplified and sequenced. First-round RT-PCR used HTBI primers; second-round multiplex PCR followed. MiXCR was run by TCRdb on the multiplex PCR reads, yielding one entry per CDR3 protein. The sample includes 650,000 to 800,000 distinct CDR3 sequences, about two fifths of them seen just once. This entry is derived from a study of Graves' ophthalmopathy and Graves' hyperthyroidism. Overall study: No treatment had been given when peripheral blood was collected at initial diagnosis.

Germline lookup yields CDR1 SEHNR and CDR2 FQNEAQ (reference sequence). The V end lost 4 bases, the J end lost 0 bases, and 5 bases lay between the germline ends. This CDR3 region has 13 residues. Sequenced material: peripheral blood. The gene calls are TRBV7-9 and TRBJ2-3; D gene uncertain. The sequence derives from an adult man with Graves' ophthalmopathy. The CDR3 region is CASSWTSTDTQYF. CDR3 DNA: TGTGCCAGCAGCTGGACGAGCACAGATACGCAGTATTTT.